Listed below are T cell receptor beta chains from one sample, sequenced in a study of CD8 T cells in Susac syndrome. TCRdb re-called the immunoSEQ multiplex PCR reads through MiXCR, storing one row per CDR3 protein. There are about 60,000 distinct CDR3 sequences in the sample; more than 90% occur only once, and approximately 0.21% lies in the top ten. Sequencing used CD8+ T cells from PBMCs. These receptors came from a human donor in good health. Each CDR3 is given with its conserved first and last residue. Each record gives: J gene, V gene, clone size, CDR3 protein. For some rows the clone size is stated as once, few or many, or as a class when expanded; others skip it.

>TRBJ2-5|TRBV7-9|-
CASKKLGEETQYF
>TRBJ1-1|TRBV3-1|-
CASSPEAANTEAFF
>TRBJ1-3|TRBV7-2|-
CASSHGDRGPGNTIYF
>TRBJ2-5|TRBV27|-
CASSLSITEETQYF
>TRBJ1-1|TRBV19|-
CATSDRPGTEAFF
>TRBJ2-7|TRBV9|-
CASGRQGYEQYF
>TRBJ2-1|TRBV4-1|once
CASSLPGTAFNEQFF
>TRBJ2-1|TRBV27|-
CASGDYNEQFF
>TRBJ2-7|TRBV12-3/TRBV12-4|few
CASSPSYEQYF
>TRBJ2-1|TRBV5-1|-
CASRDRGYNEQFF